Sequencing of this TCR beta chain was carried out in a study of human CD8 memory T cell subsets. Study-wide results and limits: The sequencing covered T cell receptor beta chains alone. Stem-like memory and precursor exhausted T cell populations exhibited comparably high diversity, in distinction to effector memory cells. Stem-like memory and precursor exhausted T cell repertoires had very little in common with each other.

This CDR3 region has 17 residues. In germline, CDR1 is LGHNA, CDR2 YNFKEQ. TCR beta libraries were made by UMI-labeled 5' RACE. TCRdb reanalyzed the 5' RACE reads and collapses them to one entry per CDR3 protein, without DNA. The listing records under 6,000 distinct CDR3 sequences. About this clonotype itself: The target antigen is unknown.

The PBMC originated from buffy coats obtained from healthy donors. This clonotype originated in a human donor in good health. The genes are TRBV4-2 and TRBJ2-3; with no DNA, the TCRdb D assignment of TRBD2 cannot be verified. The specimen was CD8+ effector memory T cells (TEM) sorted from PBMCs. Subset in this sample: effector memory CD8 T cells, CCR7- CD45RO+ CD95+. CDR3 amino acids: CASSKTSGGTGTDTQYF.